A single sample is the source of the 27 T cell receptor beta chains below, sequenced in a study of shared clonotypes between healthy human individuals. TCRdb's table, derived via immunoSEQ multiplex PCR, lists solely in-frame clones and lacks some. The repertoire holds roughly 2 million clones, around 95% seen once, with roughly 0.13% in the top ten. The sequenced sample consisted of naive CD4+ T cells sorted from blood. As for subset: CD45RA+ positively selected. These receptors originate from a man aged 18 to 29 in good health.

The count of this clone is one. This chain links TRBV30 with TRBJ2-3, with a weak D call TRBD2 (5 bases). This CDR3 has 16 amino acids. V lost 0 bases, J lost 0 bases, and 13 bases lay in between. Germline assignment: CDR1 GTSNPN and CDR2 SVGIG (reference sequence). In nucleotides, the CDR3 is TGTGCCTGGAGTGTTAAGGAGGCCCCGAGCACAGATACGCAGTATTTT. Protein: CAWSVKEAPSTDTQYF. The full variable domain, with the rest looked up from reference TRBV30 and TRBJ2-3, is SQTIHQWPATLVQPVGSPLSLECTVEGTSNPNLYWYRQAAGRGLQLLFYSVGIGQISSEVPQNLSASRPQDRQFILSSKKLLLSDSGFYLCAWSVKEAPSTDTQYFGPGTRLTVL.

The chain combines TRBV7-8 with TRBJ2-1; 8 bases line up with TRBD2. Germline lookup yields CDR1 SGHVS and CDR2 FQNEAQ. The CDR3 runs to 15 residues. V lost 6 bases to trimming and J lost 9 bases; unmatched junction nucleotides: 13. The CDR3 is CASRLGRAQLGEQFF. The CDR3 region has the DNA TGTGCCAGCAGGCTCGGGAGGGCCCAATTGGGTGAGCAGTTCTTC.

The genes are TRBV27 and TRBJ2-7, with D maybe TRBD1 (6 bases). CDR3 size: 15 residues. Deletions cut 5 bases from V and 3 bases from J, with 17 bases between. Per germline, CDR1 MNHEY and CDR2 SMNVEV (reference sequence). The CDR3, as DNA: TGTGCCAGCAGTACTAACCTTCAGGGGATCTACGAGCAGTACTTC. Its translation: CASSTNLQGIYEQYF.

The rearrangement links TRBV6-1 to TRBJ1-4; D may be TRBD1 (6 bases). CDR3 length equals 15 residues. CDR1 is MNHNS, CDR2 SASEGT, per germline. The V and J ends lost 6 bases and 2 bases respectively, with 13 bases between them. CDR3 protein: CASRWEGGTNEKLFF. CDR3 nucleotide sequence: TGTGCCAGCAGATGGGAAGGGGGGACTAATGAAAAACTGTTTTTT.

V usage is TRBV4-1 and J usage is TRBJ2-3, with TRBD2 identical over 13 bases. The germline V gene has CDR1 MGHRA and CDR2 YSYEKL. V shed 1 base, J shed 4 bases, and the junction held 8 bases outside the gene matches. The CDR3 is made up of 18 amino acids. The CDR3 reads CASSQGVLGLAGPDTQYF. The CDR3 nucleotides read TGCGCCAGCAGCCAAGGAGTTCTGGGACTAGCGGGGCCAGATACGCAGTATTTT.

With regard to this clone: The identical CDR3 is also encoded by other nucleotide sequences in the sample. J is TRBJ1-1 and V is TRBV18, with 7 bases lining up with TRBD1. Germline V gives CDR1 KGHSH, CDR2 LQKENI. Trimming took 5 bases from V and 1 from J; bases not matched to a gene: 1. The CDR3 is made up of 13 amino acids. The CDR3 region has the DNA TGTGCCAGCTCAGGGGACAGGAACACTGAAGCTTTCTTT. It yields the protein CASSGDRNTEAFF.

V gene TRBV11-2 combines with J gene TRBJ1-1, with D uncertain. The CDR3 covers 14 residues. The V and J ends lost 5 bases and 0 bases respectively, with 10 bases between them. Germline values: CDR1 SGHAT, CDR2 FQNNGV. The CDR3 DNA is TGTGCCAGCAGCAACTTACAGATGAACACTGAAGCTTTCTTT. It translates to CASSNLQMNTEAFF.

Note on this clone: The same CDR3 also results from other DNA sequences found in this sample. This rearrangement joins TRBV7-2 to TRBJ1-5; TRBD1 might be the D (5 bases). The CDR3 loop spans 13 amino acids. V shed 4 bases and J shed 4 bases, with 8 bases lying between them. The germline gives CDR1 SGHTA, CDR2 FQGNSA. DNA for the CDR3: TGTGCCAGCAGCTGGGACGGGAATCAGCCCCAGCATTTT. This gives the protein CASSWDGNQPQHF.

This chain connects TRBV6-1 to TRBJ2-5, with 9 bases fitting TRBD2. The CDR3 contains 15 residues. Germline trimming cut 2 bases from V and 5 bases from J; bases unmatched to any gene: 6. Germline CDR1 and CDR2: MNHNS and SASEGT. In DNA, the CDR3 is TGTGCCAGCAGTGAACGGGTAGCGGGAGTGGAGACCCAGTACTTC. The encoded protein is CASSERVAGVETQYF.

The rearrangement joins TRBV11-3 to TRBJ2-5; 8 bases are shared with TRBD1. CDR3 length: 16 amino acids. Germline CDR1 and CDR2: SGHNT and YENEEA. The junction had 7 bases not matched to a gene; V was cut back by 1 base and J by 3 bases. The CDR3 DNA follows: TGTGCCAGCAGCTTAGGGGGCAGGGACAGGAAAGAGACCCAGTACTTC. This sequence encodes CASSLGGRDRKETQYF.

The genes are TRBV4-2 and TRBJ2-1; D unresolved. Trimming took off 0 bases at V and 0 bases at J, with 12 bases between the two ends. Germline V gives CDR1 LGHNA, CDR2 YNFKEQ. The CDR3 length is 17 residues. Written as DNA, the CDR3 is TGTGCCAGCAGCCAAGATCCTGGAGCCTACTCCTACAATGAGCAGTTCTTC. It yields the protein CASSQDPGAYSYNEQFF.

The chain combines TRBV10-3 with TRBJ2-3; D unclear. The germline CDR1 and CDR2 sequences are ENHRY and SYGVKD. V was cut by 2 bases and J by 2 bases, with 5 bases left in between. CDR3 length equals 13 residues. As DNA, the CDR3 is TGTGCCATCAGTGAGGACCCCACAGATACGCAGTATTTT. Translation gives CAISEDPTDTQYF.

The chain uses TRBV25-1 and TRBJ2-3; 9 bases map to TRBD2. V lost 6 bases, J lost 4 bases, and 8 bases stayed unmatched. The CDR3 extends over 15 amino acids. The germline CDR1 and CDR2 sequences are MGHDK and SYGVNS. The CDR3 bases are TGTGCCAGCAGAGTAACGGCGGGGGGGGCAGATACGCAGTATTTT. Translating gives CASRVTAGGADTQYF.

The V gene is TRBV28, the J gene TRBJ2-3; 7 bases fit TRBD1. V dropped 5 bases and J dropped 7; count of bases not matched to a gene: 3. Germline CDR1 is MDHEN and CDR2 is SYDVKM. The CDR3 has 12 residues. CDR3 loop: CASSRTGNTQYF. The CDR3 coding sequence is TGTGCCAGCAGTCGGACAGGTAATACGCAGTATTTT. Together with reference TRBV28 and TRBJ2-3, the CDR3 gives the full variable domain: DVKVTQSSRYLVKRTGEKVFLECVQDMDHENMFWYRQDPGLGLRLIYFSYDVKMKEKGDIPEGYSVSREKKERFSLILESASTNQTSMYLCASSRTGNTQYFGPGTRLTVL.

This sequence joins TRBV6-6 and TRBJ1-3; D is perhaps TRBD1 (6 bases). The V and J ends lost 6 bases and 0 bases respectively, with 12 bases between them. The CDR3 loop spans 15 amino acids. Germline V CDR1 and CDR2: MNHNY, SVGAGI (reference sequence). The CDR3, as DNA: TGTGCCAGCAGGGGCAAGGACAGCTCTGGAAACACCATATATTTT. Translation: CASRGKDSSGNTIYF.

Concerning this clone: The sample has other DNA sequences that encode this CDR3 too. V gene TRBV5-1 combines with J gene TRBJ1-4; 7 bases are shared with TRBD1. Germline V gene lookup returns CDR1 SGHRS and CDR2 YFSETQ. The CDR3 is 14 amino acids. Germline trimming cut 4 bases from V and 4 bases from J; bases unmatched to any gene: 4. The CDR3 sequence: CASSLGQFNEKLFF. DNA for the CDR3: TGCGCCAGCAGCCTGGGACAGTTTAATGAAAAACTGTTTTTT.

This clone appeared once. The rearrangement joins TRBV28 to TRBJ1-5; D gene uncertain. This CDR3 has 16 residues. V was shortened by 7 bases and J by 5 bases, with 21 bases between the two germline ends. CDR1 MDHEN and CDR2 SYDVKM come from the germline V gene. The CDR3 spells CASTPRLDVGYQPQHF. DNA of the CDR3: TGTGCCAGCACCCCTCGCCTCGACGTCGGCTATCAGCCCCAGCATTTT.

The chain employs TRBV5-4 and TRBJ1-1; TRBD1 might be the D (6 bases). V was shortened by 5 bases and J by 1 base, with 21 bases between the two germline ends. Germline lookup yields CDR1 SGHNT and CDR2 YYREEE (reference sequence). The CDR3 runs 17 residues. This chain's CDR3 is CASSSAGTPGGNTEAFF. The CDR3, as DNA: TGTGCCAGCAGTTCCGCCGGGACACCGGGGGGGAACACTGAAGCTTTCTTT.

CDR3 in DNA: TGTGCCAGCAGTGATTCGACGGTAGGGTCTGGCTACACCTTC. Amino acids: CASSDSTVGSGYTF. The V and J genes are TRBV25-1 and TRBJ1-2, with D unresolved. V shed 3 bases and J shed 7 bases, with 15 bases lying between them. Germline CDR1 MGHDK, CDR2 SYGVNS. The CDR3 covers 14 residues.

CDR3 in DNA: TGTGCCAGCAACCTAGGGACAGTGGGCCAGCCCCAGCATTTT. This codes for CASNLGTVGQPQHF. The chain uses TRBV6-6 and TRBJ1-5; TRBD1 matches at 7 bases. In germline, CDR1 is MNHNY, CDR2 SVGAGI (reference sequence). The V segment lost 7 bases and the J segment 7 bases; nucleotides outside the gene matches: 10. The CDR3 sequence is 14 residues long.

The gene calls are TRBV29-1 and TRBJ1-2, with a tentative D call TRBD1 (5 bases). Germline CDR1 reads SQVTM; CDR2 reads ANQGSEA. This CDR3 is built from 12 residues. Trimming left V 3 bases short and J 4 bases short, with 9 bases between. The CDR3: CSVETDSYGYTF. The CDR3 bases are TGCAGCGTTGAGACAGATTCCTATGGCTACACCTTC.

The chain is built from TRBV28 and TRBJ2-5, with 7 bases that match TRBD1. V lost 3 bases to trimming and J lost 4 bases; unmatched junction nucleotides: 5. The CDR3 totals 14 residues. CDR1 is MDHEN, CDR2 SYDVKM, per germline. In DNA, the CDR3 is TGTGCCAGCAGTTTGGGACAGAAGACAGAGACCCAGTACTTC. Translating gives CASSLGQKTETQYF.

A single count supports this clone. Within the sample, other DNA sequences also encode this same CDR3. V usage is TRBV19 and J usage is TRBJ2-3; D uncertain. From germline, CDR1 is LNHDA and CDR2 SQIVND (reference sequence). This CDR3 has 11 amino acids. The V end was cut by 6 bases, the J end by 3 bases, with 4 bases between. The CDR3 bases are TGTGCCAGTAGCAGGACAGATACGCAGTATTTT. Translated, it gives CASSRTDTQYF.

V usage is TRBV7-9 and J usage is TRBJ1-1, with a tentative D call TRBD1 (5 bases). Germline V CDR1 and CDR2: SEHNR, FQNEAQ (reference sequence). The CDR3 is 14 amino acids. V lost 4 bases to trimming and J lost 2 bases, with 11 bases between them. The CDR3 DNA is TGTGCCAGCAGCTCTTTGGGGGTAAACACTGAAGCTTTCTTT. This sequence encodes CASSSLGVNTEAFF.

With regard to this clone: This same CDR3 is encoded by further DNA sequences in the sample. This rearrangement joins TRBV18 to TRBJ1-2, with 9 bases fitting TRBD1. Germline-derived CDR1 and CDR2 are KGHSH and LQKENI. The CDR3 spans 13 residues. Trimming cost V 6 bases and J 5 bases; bases outside gene matches: 4. This CDR3 is CASSPDRGYGYTF. CDR3 coding DNA: TGTGCCAGCTCCCCGGACAGGGGATATGGCTACACCTTC.

This clone was detected only once. The V gene is TRBV18, the J gene TRBJ2-3; the match to TRBD2 covers 7 bases. Trimming at V came to 2 bases and at J to 3 bases, leaving 20 bases not matched to a gene. Germline V CDR1 and CDR2: KGHSH, LQKENI. There are 20 residues in the CDR3. The CDR3 region has the DNA TGTGCCAGCTCACCAGGGGGACTATCCGGGTGGGTCACCCGTACAGATACGCAGTATTTT. Amino acids: CASSPGGLSGWVTRTDTQYF.

The chain uses TRBV2 and TRBJ1-6; D possibly corresponds to TRBD1 (6 bases). Trimming took 6 bases from V and 0 from J, leaving 15 bases between them. CDR1 SNHLY and CDR2 FYNNEI come from the germline V gene. The CDR3 loop spans 17 amino acids. The CDR3 loop reads CASSHRQDSSYNSPLHF. CDR3 nucleotide sequence: TGTGCCAGCAGCCATAGGCAGGACAGCTCCTATAATTCACCCCTCCACTTT.